This TCR beta chain was recovered during a study of T-cell memory formation after mild COVID-19. On the study more broadly: TCR clusters largely stayed donor specific.

Concerning this clonotype itself: Its antigen is as yet unknown.

Study-wide points: Day 37-peaking second-wave clones had unconfirmed SARS-CoV-2 specificity. Clones that contracted clustered mainly in CM and EM if CD4+ and in EMRA if CD8+.

TCRdb used MiXCR to reprocess the 5' RACE reads, holding one entry per CDR3 protein. The sample holds fewer than 250,000 distinct CDR3 sequences, under 12% seen once. The TCR originated in a man between 18 and 35 years old who had mild COVID-19 (a few samples of this study predate the infection). Cell type and time point are not known. Sequenced input: PBMCs or a T cell subset sorted from them (not recorded which).

The DNA for the CDR3 is TGTGCCAGCAGTTCCGGACTAGCGGGGCCTTACGAGCAGTACTTC. It encodes CASSSGLAGPYEQYF. The chain couples TRBV6-2 or TRBV6-3 to TRBJ2-7, with 12 nucleotides matching TRBD2. CDR1 and CDR2 from the germline V gene are MNHEY and SVGEGT. This CDR3 has 15 amino acids. The V gene end was trimmed by 4 bases and the J gene end by 4 bases; junction bases not matched to a gene: 5.